This T cell receptor (beta chain) was sequenced during a study of T-cell reconstitution after alpha-beta-depleted transplantation in children. The study's findings and limits: One year post-transplant, T-cell counts and diversity were largely derived from T cells produced anew. Some patients' high day-60 TCRbeta diversity was attributed to recipient cells surviving conditioning. Expanded graft clones numbering several hundred reportedly gave rise to alpha-beta T cells about two months after transplant.

V was pared by 5 bases and J by 2 bases, with 4 bases of the junction left unmatched. The CDR3 runs 14 residues. In germline, CDR1 is MDHEN, CDR2 SYDVKM. Unique molecular identifiers tagged the TCRbeta library. TCRdb analysed the PCR reads with MiXCR anew, one entry per CDR3 protein. Counted here are about 310,000 distinct CDR3 sequences, around 20% occurring once; the ten biggest clones make up 11%. The sample holds a few counts of this clonotype. The antigen remains unidentified. The sequence derives from a male patient aged 10 to 17 who had a stem cell transplant for acute lymphoblastic leukemia, so the T cells may come from the graft donor. Sequenced material: PBMCs, mostly from graft donor cells, taken 180 days after TCRalphabeta/CD19-depleted stem cell transplant. The V call is TRBV28, the J call TRBJ2-7, with TRBD1 matching over 9 bases. CDR3 nucleotide sequence: TGTGCCAGCAGTACTCGACAGGGGGCCTACGAGCAGTACTTC. Its protein is CASSTRQGAYEQYF.